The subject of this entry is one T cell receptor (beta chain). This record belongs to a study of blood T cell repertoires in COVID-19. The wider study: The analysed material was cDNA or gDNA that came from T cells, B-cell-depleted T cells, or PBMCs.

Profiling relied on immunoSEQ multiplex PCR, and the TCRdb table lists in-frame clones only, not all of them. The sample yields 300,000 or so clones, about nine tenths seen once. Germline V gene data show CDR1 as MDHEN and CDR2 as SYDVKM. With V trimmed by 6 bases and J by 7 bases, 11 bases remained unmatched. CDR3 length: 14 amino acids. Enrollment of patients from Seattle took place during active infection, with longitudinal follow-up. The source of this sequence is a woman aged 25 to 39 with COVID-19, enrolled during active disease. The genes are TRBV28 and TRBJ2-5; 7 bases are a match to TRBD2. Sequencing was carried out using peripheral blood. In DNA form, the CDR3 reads TGTGCCAGCAGGGGAGGGAGGGCCCCTCGGACCCAGTACTTC. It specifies CASRGGRAPRTQYF.